The source of this T cell receptor (beta chain) is a study of OX40 agonist ivuxolimab in advanced cancers. Whole-study context: At 82.7% male, the cohort had a mean age of 60 years, ranging from about 23 to 79. Of the patients, three showed partial responses, one with hepatocellular carcinoma and two with cutaneous melanoma.

Only in-frame clones appear in the TCRdb table, and some are missing; sequencing was by immunoSEQ multiplex PCR. Seen here are about 47,000 clones, approximately 88% observed once, and the top ten hold about 14%. CDR3 length equals 16 residues. Per the germline V gene, CDR1 is SQVTM and CDR2 is ANQGSEA. V lost 3 bases, J lost 4 bases, and 19 bases lay in between. The sequence was obtained from an adult with an advanced solid tumor such as melanoma, head and neck, liver or kidney cancer. The V gene is TRBV29-1, the J gene TRBJ2-1, with D perhaps given as TRBD1 or TRBD2 (5 bases each). The sample consisted of CD4+ or CD8+ T cells sorted from blood, taken in a trial of the OX40 agonist ivuxolimab. CDR3 in DNA: TGCAGCGTTGATCCCGGGGCCCCACATATTTACAATGAGCAGTTCTTC. Protein product: CSVDPGAPHIYNEQFF.